The 25 T cell receptor beta chains reported below all come from one sample, sequenced in a study of T cell changes during pregnancy in multiple sclerosis. TCRdb keeps only in-frame clones here, not all; method: immunoSEQ multiplex PCR. Of about 13,000 clones in the sample, around 90% are singletons; the top ten hold around 13%. Source: CD8+ T cells from peripheral blood mononuclear cells, taken after pregnancy. All receptors derive from a female donor in good health, enrolled as a control in a pregnancy study.

The chain couples TRBV6-5 to TRBJ1-6; D is undetermined. The CDR3 has 15 residues. The V end lost 4 bases, the J end lost 5 bases, and 12 bases lay between the germline ends. Looked up from germline, CDR1 is MNHEY and CDR2 is SVGAGI. Written as DNA, the CDR3 is TGTGCCAGCAGTTCCCTGGCAGGCGATAATTCACCCCTCCACTTT. Protein sequence: CASSSLAGDNSPLHF.

The chain uses TRBV19 and TRBJ2-7, with 10 bases fitting TRBD1. The V and J ends lost 2 bases and 4 bases, in that order; junction bases with no gene match: 2. The CDR3 has 14 residues. The germline CDR1 and CDR2 sequences are LNHDA and SQIVND (reference sequence). CDR3 sequence: CASSIRTGGYEQYF. CDR3 nucleotide sequence: TGTGCCAGTAGTATAAGGACAGGGGGTTACGAGCAGTACTTC.

J is TRBJ2-5 and V is TRBV28, with TRBD1 identical over 8 bases. The J call may be faulty, since TRBJ2-7 better matches the DNA end. CDR1 and CDR2 (germline): MDHEN, SYDVKM. CDR3 size: 14 residues. The chain's CDR3 is CASSLTGAAYEQYF. The DNA of the CDR3 is TGTGCCAGCAGTTTGACAGGGGCAGCCTACGAGCAGTACTTC.

The chain joins TRBV9 to TRBJ1-3, with D perhaps matching TRBD1 (5 bases). The CDR3 extends over 17 amino acids. CDR1 is SGDLS and CDR2 is YYNGEE in the germline V gene. V was pared by 3 bases and J by 0 bases, with 16 bases between. Here the CDR3 reads CASSAFEQVFSGNTIYF. For the CDR3, the DNA is TGTGCCAGCAGCGCCTTCGAACAGGTTTTCTCTGGAAACACCATATATTTT.

By share, this clone counts as medium-sized. The identical CDR3 is also encoded by other nucleotide sequences in the sample. The rearrangement joins TRBV4-3 to TRBJ2-1; TRBD1 is a possible D gene (5 bases). The germline V gene encodes CDR1 LGHNA and CDR2 YSLEER. Trimming left V 0 bases short and J 0 bases short, with 9 bases between. This CDR3 has 16 amino acids. CDR3 DNA sequence: TGCGCCAGCAGCCAAGATCCAAGGGGCTCCTACAATGAGCAGTTCTTC. It encodes CASSQDPRGSYNEQFF.

The chain is built from TRBV6-6 and TRBJ2-7; 12 nucleotides agree with TRBD2. J gave up 4 bases and V 6 bases, and 7 bases lay outside the gene matches. Germline V CDR1 and CDR2: MNHNY, SVGAGI (reference sequence). This CDR3 region has 15 residues. The DNA for the CDR3 is TGTGCCAGCAGCAAGACTAGCGGGAGAGAGTACGAGCAGTACTTC. This gives the protein CASSKTSGREYEQYF.

The V gene is TRBV6-5, the J gene TRBJ2-3; 7 nucleotides align to TRBD2. The ends lost 6 bases at V and 2 bases at J; junction bases unmatched: 8. This CDR3 has 15 amino acids. Germline-derived CDR1 and CDR2 are MNHEY and SVGAGI. CDR3 DNA: TGTGCCAGCAGGACCGAGCGGGGCTTCACAGATACGCAGTATTTT. This encodes CASRTERGFTDTQYF.

This chain's CDR3 is CASSVGGDYSTDTQYF. CDR3 bases: TGTGCCAGCAGCGTAGGGGGGGACTACAGCACAGATACGCAGTATTTT. The chain links TRBV9 to TRBJ2-3, with TRBD2 matching 7 bases. The CDR3 spans 16 residues. V dropped 0 bases and J dropped 0; count of bases not matched to a gene: 4. The germline CDR1 and CDR2 sequences are SGDLS and YYNGEE.

The chain employs TRBV6-5 and TRBJ1-2, with D uncertain. CDR3 length equals 14 residues. Germline loops: CDR1 MNHEY, CDR2 SVGAGI. Trimming left V 0 bases short and J 2 bases short, with 7 bases between. Here the CDR3 reads CASSYSGDNYGYTF. The CDR3 coding sequence is TGTGCCAGCAGTTACTCGGGAGACAACTATGGCTACACCTTC.

The chain carries TRBV27 and TRBJ2-7, with D possibly being TRBD2 (6 bases). V lost 2 bases and J lost 2, with 10 bases in between. The CDR3 runs to 14 residues. Per germline, CDR1 MNHEY and CDR2 SMNVEV (reference sequence). This chain's CDR3 is CASSLIGGTYEQYF. CDR3 in DNA: TGTGCCAGCAGTTTAATAGGCGGGACCTACGAGCAGTACTTC.

The chain is built from TRBV7-9 and TRBJ1-5, with unresolved D. The CDR3 covers 15 residues. The germline V and J ends were trimmed by 7 bases and 0 bases, with 13 bases remaining between them. CDR1 is SEHNR, CDR2 FQNEAQ, per germline (reference sequence). The CDR3 region is CASIPAETSNQPQHF. CDR3 bases: TGTGCCAGCATCCCCGCGGAAACTAGCAATCAGCCCCAGCATTTT.

Concerning this clone: Sequence at one end of the junction differs from germline and may be a read error. The V gene is TRBV6-5, the J gene TRBJ2-7; the D is unclear. Germline V gene sequence: CDR1 MNHEY, CDR2 SVGAGI. This CDR3 has 11 amino acids. In nucleotides, the CDR3 is TGTGCCAGCGGTTACCCATACGAGCAGTACTTC. Its protein product is CASGYPYEQYF.

This sequence joins TRBV7-6 and TRBJ1-1; D not resolved. This CDR3 contains 13 residues. V lost 5 bases and J lost 4, with 11 bases in between. Per germline, CDR1 SGHVS and CDR2 FNYEAQ. CDR3 region: CASSHEGGTEAFF. Here the CDR3 DNA reads TGTGCCAGCAGCCACGAGGGCGGCACTGAAGCTTTCTTT.

This chain uses TRBV7-9 with TRBJ2-7; D remains unclear. CDR1 and CDR2 from the germline V gene are SEHNR and FQNEAQ (reference sequence). This CDR3 contains 13 residues. The germline V and J ends were trimmed by 2 bases and 1 base, with 6 bases remaining between them. CDR3 sequence reads: CASSLKLSYEQYF. CDR3 in DNA: TGTGCCAGCAGCTTAAAGCTGTCCTACGAGCAGTACTTC.

The chain has TRBV4-3 and TRBJ2-7; 10 positions match TRBD1. The germline V gene has CDR1 LGHNA and CDR2 YSLEER. V dropped 0 bases and J dropped 6; count of bases not matched to a gene: 8. The CDR3 runs to 16 residues. The CDR3 DNA is TGCGCCAGCAGCCAAGATCACGGGACAGGGGTCGGCGAGCAGTACTTC. It codes for CASSQDHGTGVGEQYF.

As to this clone: A read error may produce the germline difference seen at one junction end. The sample has other DNA sequences that encode this CDR3 too. V is TRBV28 and J is TRBJ2-7; D remains ambiguous. The CDR3 totals 14 residues. CDR1 and CDR2 (germline): MDHEN, SYDVKM. The CDR3 is CASSLPGSSYEQYF. The CDR3, as DNA: TGCGCCAGCAGTTTACCCGGGTCGAGCTACGAGCAGTACTTC.

This clone was recorded once. The rearrangement uses TRBV14 and TRBJ1-1, with D possibly matching TRBD1 (5 bases). V was cut by 4 bases and J by 1 base, with 10 bases left in between. Germline CDR1 is SGHDN and CDR2 is FVKESK. This CDR3 is 14 amino acids long. The CDR3 here is CASSRPGENTEAFF. The CDR3 nucleotides read TGTGCCAGCAGCCGCCCGGGGGAGAACACTGAAGCTTTCTTT.

The chain carries TRBV15 and TRBJ1-2, with 11 bases that match TRBD1. V shed 8 bases and J 7 bases; nucleotides not matched to a gene: 6. This CDR3 spans 13 amino acids. Germline V CDR1 and CDR2: LNHNV, YYDKDF (reference sequence). CDR3 sequence: CATRGQGAFGYTF. The CDR3 region has the DNA TGTGCCACCCGTGGACAGGGGGCTTTTGGCTACACCTTC.

In DNA form, the CDR3 reads TGTGCCAGCAGTATAGCCTTCACAGGGACCTATGGCTACACCTTC. Its translation: CASSIAFTGTYGYTF. This chain joins TRBV27 and TRBJ1-2, with D tentatively TRBD1 (6 bases). The germline CDR1 and CDR2 sequences are MNHEY and SMNVEV (reference sequence). The CDR3 has 15 amino acids. Trimming pared 5 bases from V and 4 bases from J, leaving 17 bases between.

The chain carries TRBV5-6 and TRBJ2-7; 12 bases agree with TRBD2. Germline values: CDR1 SGHDT, CDR2 YYEEEE. CDR3 size: 14 residues. J lost 5 bases, V lost 3 bases, and 3 bases had no gene match. The CDR3 bases are TGTGCCAGCAGCTCCTGGACTAGCGGGGACGAGCAGTACTTC. Translation gives CASSSWTSGDEQYF. The full variable domain, its missing parts supplied by reference TRBV5-6 and TRBJ2-7, is DAGVTQSPTHLIKTRGQQVTLRCSPKSGHDTVSWYQQALGQGPQFIFQYYEEEERQRGNFPDRFSGHQFPNYSSELNVNALLLGDSALYLCASSSWTSGDEQYFGPGTRLTVT.

This clone has only one observation. The gene calls are TRBV10-3 and TRBJ1-4; D unresolved. Germline V gene sequence: CDR1 ENHRY, CDR2 SYGVKD. Trimming removed 6 bases at V and 2 bases at J, with 10 bases between. CDR3 length: 14 residues. The CDR3 bases are TGTGCCATCAGGCGGGGTAAGACTAATGAAAAACTGTTTTTT. This encodes CAIRRGKTNEKLFF.

The genes are TRBV9 and TRBJ2-1; 13 nucleotides align to TRBD2. J was trimmed by 1 base and V by 4 bases; bases with no gene match: 5. There are 17 residues in the CDR3. Per germline, CDR1 SGDLS and CDR2 YYNGEE. The CDR3 DNA sequence: TGTGCCAGCAGCCGAGGACTAGCGGGAGTGTCCTACAATGAGCAGTTCTTC. As protein: CASSRGLAGVSYNEQFF.

The chain joins TRBV10-1 to TRBJ2-1; 8 bases line up with TRBD2. The CDR3 is made up of 15 amino acids. V shed 3 bases, J shed 4 bases, and the junction held 5 bases outside the gene matches. Germline assignment: CDR1 WNHNN and CDR2 SYGVQD (reference sequence). The CDR3, as DNA: TGCGCCAGCAGTGACCAGCGGGGGCTGTACAATGAGCAGTTCTTC. Its translation: CASSDQRGLYNEQFF.

The genes are TRBV2 and TRBJ1-1; no firm D call. This CDR3 contains 12 residues. Germline values: CDR1 SNHLY, CDR2 FYNNEI. Trimming shortened V by 10 bases and J by 1 base, and 10 bases separated the two germline ends. The chain's CDR3 is CATTTGNTEAFF. DNA for the CDR3: TGTGCCACAACCACGGGGAACACTGAAGCTTTCTTT. Full variable domain (rest looked up from reference TRBV2 and TRBJ1-1): EPEVTQTPSHQVTQMGQEVILRCVPISNHLYFYWYRQILGQKVEFLVSFYNNEISEKSEIFDDQFSVERPDGSNFTLKIRSTKLEDSAMYFCATTTGNTEAFFGQGTRLTVV.

This rearrangement joins TRBV7-9 to TRBJ2-7; 10 nucleotides agree with TRBD1. CDR1 and CDR2 (germline): SEHNR, FQNEAQ (reference sequence). The CDR3 loop spans 15 amino acids. With 1 base clipped from V and 2 bases from J, the junction kept 2 bases outside the gene matches. CDR3 DNA: TGTGCCAGCAGCTTAGTCGGGACAGGGGCCTACGAGCAGTACTTC. This translates into CASSLVGTGAYEQYF.